The sequence of this T cell receptor beta chain was determined in a study of OX40 agonist ivuxolimab in advanced cancers. Profiled with immunoSEQ multiplex PCR; TCRdb holds only in-frame clones, not every one. The sample lists roughly 97,000 clones, over 85% occurring once. The V segment lost 2 bases and the J segment 6 bases; nucleotides outside the gene matches: 10. This CDR3 is built from 16 residues. Germline V gene sequence: CDR1 MNHEY, CDR2 SVGAGI. Material: CD4+ or CD8+ T cells sorted from blood, obtained in a trial of the OX40 agonist ivuxolimab. The source of this sequence is an adult with an advanced solid tumor such as melanoma, head and neck, liver or kidney cancer. The rearrangement links TRBV6-5 to TRBJ1-1, with TRBD1 matching over 9 bases. CDR3 sequence: CASSYLAGQGFSEAFF. The CDR3 nucleotides read TGTGCCAGCAGTTACCTCGCCGGACAGGGGTTCTCTGAAGCTTTCTTT.